Below are 8 T cell receptor beta chains sequenced from a single sample in a study of blood T cell repertoires in COVID-19. The data were produced by immunoSEQ multiplex PCR, yet TCRdb's version contains in-frame clones alone and is incomplete. The sample includes some 340,000 clones, roughly nine tenths of them seen just once. Specimen: PBMCs or T cells enriched from blood (not recorded which). Every receptor here comes from a woman aged 30 to 39 who had been exposed to COVID-19.

The chain links TRBV7-9 to TRBJ1-6; maybe TRBD1 (5 bases). Germline V CDR1 and CDR2: SEHNR, FQNEAQ (reference sequence). Trimming took 7 bases from V and 10 from J, leaving 17 bases between them. This CDR3 spans 14 amino acids. CDR3 residues: CASNSAGRGSPLHF. CDR3 nucleotides: TGTGCCAGCAACTCCGCCGGTAGGGGATCACCCCTCCACTTT.

This clone came up a few times. CDR3 in amino acids: CASSLFDRRGAEWDSPLHF. CDR3 DNA: TGCGCCAGCAGCTTGTTTGACAGAAGGGGCGCAGAATGGGATTCACCCCTCCACTTT. The chain carries TRBV5-1 and TRBJ1-6; D is possibly TRBD1 (5 bases). Germline lookup yields CDR1 SGHRS and CDR2 YFSETQ. Trimming left V 1 base short and J 8 bases short, with 25 bases between. The CDR3 consists of 19 residues.

The CDR3 region has the DNA TGTGCCAGCAGCTTATTCCCCCACTCTAGCACAGATACGCAGTATTTT. It translates to CASSLFPHSSTDTQYF. The V and J genes are TRBV7-6 and TRBJ2-3; D call uncertain. The length of the CDR3 is 16 residues. Trimming pared 2 bases from V and 0 bases from J, leaving 12 bases between. Germline CDR1 is SGHVS and CDR2 is FNYEAQ.

J is TRBJ1-5 and V is TRBV25-1; the match to TRBD1 covers 9 bases. Germline CDR1 MGHDK, CDR2 SYGVNS. V dropped 6 bases and J dropped 7; count of bases not matched to a gene: 7. The CDR3 has 14 amino acids. As DNA, the CDR3 is TGTGCCAGCAGACAAGGGGGACAGGGACAGCCCCAGCATTTT. Encoded protein: CASRQGGQGQPQHF.

The genes are TRBV19 and TRBJ1-1; no firm D call. Germline V lookup: CDR1 LNHDA, CDR2 SQIVND (reference sequence). The CDR3 contains 15 residues. The ends were cut back, 3 bases at V and 1 base at J, with 12 bases in the middle. The CDR3 sequence: CASSISSTGNTEAFF. CDR3 bases: TGTGCCAGTAGTATCTCCTCGACGGGGAACACTGAAGCTTTCTTT.

The V call is TRBV18, the J call TRBJ1-2; 7 nucleotides line up with TRBD1. The CDR3 spans 13 residues. Unmatched junction bases numbered 3, after V lost 6 bases and J lost 2 bases. Per germline, CDR1 KGHSH and CDR2 LQKENI. The CDR3, as DNA: TGTGCCAGCTCCGCGGGACAGAACTATGGCTACACCTTC. It codes for CASSAGQNYGYTF. Supplemented by reference TRBV18 and TRBJ1-2, the full variable domain reads NAGVMQNPRHLVRRRGQEARLRCSPMKGHSHVYWYRQLPEEGLKFMVYLQKENIIDESGMPKERFSAEFPKEGPSILRIQQVVRGDSAAYFCASSAGQNYGYTFGSGTRLTVV.

This chain connects TRBV21-1 to TRBJ2-7; TRBD1 reflects the table's D call only, with no check against the DNA. TRBV21-1 is reported as a pseudogene. The CDR3 length is 16 residues. The CDR3 spells CASSKEITGSDYEQYF. The CDR3 nucleotides are TGTGCCAGCAGCAAAGAAATAACAGGGTCCGACTACGAGCAGTACTTC.

V and J are TRBV10-3 and TRBJ1-4, with D maybe TRBD1 (6 bases). The CDR3 covers 13 residues. Trimming took 2 bases from V and 8 from J, leaving 9 bases between them. Per germline, CDR1 ENHRY and CDR2 SYGVKD. CDR3 in amino acids: CAISERGGEKLFF. CDR3 nucleotides: TGTGCCATCAGTGAGAGGGGGGGGGAAAAACTGTTTTTT.